The clone carrying this T cell receptor (beta chain) has only a few counts. Its antigen is currently unknown. TCRdb reanalysed the reads using MiXCR and keeps one entry per CDR3 protein. The repertoire includes approximately 1,000,000 distinct CDR3 sequences, about 33% of them detected once, and roughly 12% sits in the top ten. The sample comes from a study of T cell repertoires in cytomegalovirus infection. Trimming left V 2 bases short and J 6 bases short, with 4 bases between. CDR1 SGHVS and CDR2 FQNEAQ come from the germline V gene. This CDR3 comprises 12 residues. Specimen: cultured CD8+ T cells from PBMCs, collected from culture after CMV antigen stimulation. This chain joins TRBV7-8 and TRBJ1-4, with D uncertain. The sequence was collected from a human donor in good health (CMV status not recorded). Some clones in this sample may be carry-over from other donors' samples. CDR3: CASSLNHEKLFF. The CDR3 coding sequence is TGTGCCAGCAGCTTAAATCATGAAAAACTGTTTTTT.